The T cell receptor (beta chain) under discussion was sequenced for a study of blood T cell repertoires in COVID-19. Study information: T cells, B-cell-depleted T cells, or PBMCs supplied cDNA or gDNA.

V shed 4 bases, J shed 5 bases, and the junction held 8 bases outside the gene matches. Germline V gene data show CDR1 as LGHNA and CDR2 as YNFKEQ. This CDR3 contains 16 residues. This table comes from immunoSEQ multiplex PCR, and its TCRdb copy is limited to in-frame clones, with some not included. The data show over 200,000 clones, with about nine tenths seen just once and around 10% held by the top ten. The chain links TRBV4-2 to TRBJ1-6; 7 bases are a match to TRBD1. This TCR came from a man aged 45-65 years with COVID-19, enrolled during active disease. Sequencing was carried out using peripheral blood. CDR3 DNA: TGTGCCAGCAGCCTCTCTCCAGACAGGGATAATTCACCCCTCCACTTT. Amino acids: CASSLSPDRDNSPLHF.